This T cell receptor beta chain originates from a study of blood T cell repertoires in COVID-19. Per germline, CDR1 MNHEY and CDR2 SVGAGI. Trimming left V 2 bases short and J 6 bases short, with 13 bases between. The CDR3 spans 15 residues. Profiled with immunoSEQ multiplex PCR; TCRdb holds only in-frame clones, not every one. The data contain roughly 360,000 clones, more than 70% of them singletons. Sequencing was done on a sample of PBMCs or T cells enriched from blood (not recorded which). V gene TRBV6-5 combines with J gene TRBJ2-2; TRBD2 is a possible D gene (5 bases). The receptor was derived from a man under 40 who had recovered from COVID-19. The CDR3 loop is CASSYASPRAGELFF. DNA of the CDR3: TGTGCCAGCAGTTACGCCAGCCCGAGGGCCGGGGAGCTGTTTTTT.